These 2 T cell receptor beta chains originate from one sample sequenced in a study of T cell responses to AZD1222 COVID-19 vaccine listed by TCRdb under 2021. In the paper's terms, the time point label means: about 28 days (+/-7) after the second vaccine dose. Library prep was done by the immunoSEQ multiplex PCR assay. In TCRdb, the immuneACCESS table is reduced to in-frame sequences with V and J assigned. These tables do not hold every clone; where another copy was compared, an unresolved V gene accounts for under half, and the others remain unexplained. Here the sample has over 100,000 clones; about nine tenths occur a single time. Of the sample, approximately 2.6% is held by the ten largest clones. The input for sequencing was peripheral blood, taken 28 days after the second AZD1222 dose. The receptors were sampled from an adult who received the AZD1222 COVID-19 vaccine.

V and J are TRBV5-1 and TRBJ2-5; the D gene is possibly TRBD1 (5 bases). Trimming cost V 0 bases and J 2 bases, with 14 bases left between them. CDR3 size: 16 residues. The germline CDR1 and CDR2 sequences are SGHRS and YFSETQ. The CDR3 spells CASSLGPGLGQETQYF. The CDR3 DNA reads as TGCGCCAGCAGCTTGGGGCCAGGGCTGGGTCAAGAGACCCAGTACTTC.

The chain couples TRBV29-1 to TRBJ2-7, with a weak D call TRBD1 (5 bases). V lost 3 bases and J 2 bases, leaving 8 bases between the germline ends. CDR3 length: 12 amino acids. Germline V CDR1 and CDR2: SQVTM, ANQGSEA. The CDR3, as DNA: TGCAGCGTTGATCAGGGAACCTACGAGCAGTACTTC. This sequence encodes CSVDQGTYEQYF.